Following are 4 T cell receptor beta chains from one sample sequenced in a study of cytomegalovirus exposure and HLA in healthy donors. Primers for the PCR totalled 60 Vbeta and 13 Jbeta. Sequencing used immunoSEQ multiplex PCR; TCRdb keeps in-frame clones, though not all of them. Of 99,000 or so clones in the sample, roughly 70% were seen once. The sample consisted of PBMCs. These receptor sequences come from a man in his forties or fifties in good health and CMV-seronegative.

This sequence joins TRBV7-9 and TRBJ1-1, with no clear D. In germline, CDR1 is SEHNR, CDR2 FQNEAQ (reference sequence). The CDR3 is made up of 12 amino acids. The V and J ends lost 0 bases and 8 bases respectively, with 7 bases between them. The CDR3 coding sequence is TGTGCCAGCAGCTTAGCCGTGCAGGAAGCTTTCTTT. Translating gives CASSLAVQEAFF. The whole variable domain, remainder taken from reference TRBV7-9 and TRBJ1-1, is DTGVSQNPRHKITKRGQNVTFRCDPISEHNRLYWYRQTLGQGPEFLTYFQNEAQLEKSRLLSDRFSAERPKGSFSTLEIQRTEQGDSAMYLCASSLAVQEAFFGQGTRLTVV.

A single count supports this clone. This chain connects TRBV6-6 to TRBJ2-1; 9 nucleotides agree with TRBD1. The CDR3 has 15 residues. In germline, CDR1 is MNHNY, CDR2 SVGAGI (reference sequence). J lost 6 bases, V lost 5 bases, and 8 bases had no gene match. The CDR3 loop is CASSHQGQGTNEQFF. The CDR3, as DNA: TGTGCCAGCAGTCACCAGGGACAGGGCACCAATGAGCAGTTCTTC.

The J gene is TRBJ2-4, the V gene TRBV29-1, with 7 bases identical to TRBD2. Trimming at V came to 6 bases and at J to 8 bases, leaving 7 bases not matched to a gene. The V gene's germline CDR1 is SQVTM and CDR2 ANQGSEA. This CDR3 comprises 12 residues. CDR3 bases: TGCAGCGTGAGACTAGCCGGGTACATTCAGTACTTC. Protein: CSVRLAGYIQYF.

The gene calls are TRBV2 and TRBJ1-4; D is unresolved. Germline-derived CDR1 and CDR2 are SNHLY and FYNNEI. Trimming stripped 3 bases from V and 5 bases from J, with 7 bases between. This CDR3 comprises 13 residues. This CDR3 reads CASSESGNEKLFF. In DNA, the CDR3 is TGTGCCAGCAGTGAGTCGGGGAATGAAAAACTGTTTTTT.